This T cell receptor beta chain was observed in a study of glioma-infiltrating T cells. The iRepertoire nested amplicon-rescue multiplex PCR amplified TCR alpha and beta CDR3s from RNA. TCRdb fed the multiplex PCR reads into MiXCR, producing one record per CDR3 protein. This repertoire shows 44,000 or so distinct CDR3 sequences, 20% to 25% found once; its top ten account for roughly 6.8%. This clonotype has only a few counts. Its antigen remains unknown. Study-wide findings and caveats: Tissue-blood divergence was below expectation in non-neoplastic patients, above in gliomas.

Germline-derived CDR1 and CDR2 are LNHDA and SQIVND (reference sequence). The CDR3 totals 15 residues. V was trimmed by 6 bases and J by 0 bases, leaving 12 bases between them. The gene calls are TRBV19 and TRBJ2-1; a weak D match, TRBD2 (5 bases). Sequencing was carried out using glioma tissue, nonneoplastic brain tissue, or PBMCs (not recorded which). The sequence was obtained from a human donor with low-grade glioma or glioblastoma, undergoing nonglioma brain surgery, or in good health (not recorded which). The CDR3 sequence is CASSLAGSSYNEQFF. CDR3 DNA sequence: TGTGCCAGTAGCCTAGCTGGGAGCTCCTACAATGAGCAGTTCTTC.